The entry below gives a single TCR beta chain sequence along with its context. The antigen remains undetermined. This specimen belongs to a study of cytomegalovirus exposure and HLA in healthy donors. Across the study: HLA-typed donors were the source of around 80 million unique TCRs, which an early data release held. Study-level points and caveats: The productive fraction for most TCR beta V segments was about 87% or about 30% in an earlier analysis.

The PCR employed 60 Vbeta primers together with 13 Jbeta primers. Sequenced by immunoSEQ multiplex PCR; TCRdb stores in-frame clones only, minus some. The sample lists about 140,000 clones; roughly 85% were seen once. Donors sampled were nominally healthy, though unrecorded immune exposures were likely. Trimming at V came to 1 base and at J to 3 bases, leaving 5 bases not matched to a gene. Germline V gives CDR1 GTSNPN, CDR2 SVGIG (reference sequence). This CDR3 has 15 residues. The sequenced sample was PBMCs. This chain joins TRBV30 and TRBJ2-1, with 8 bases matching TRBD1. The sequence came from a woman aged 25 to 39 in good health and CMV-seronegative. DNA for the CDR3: TGTGCCTGGAGTGGGAAGGACAGGGTCTACAATGAGCAGTTCTTC. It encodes CAWSGKDRVYNEQFF.